One T cell receptor beta chain is described in this entry. This record belongs to a study of type 1 regulatory T cells. Study at large: T-allo10 is a Tr1-enriched, alloantigen-specific CD4 T cell product made in vitro.

Trimming left V 0 bases short and J 3 bases short, with 12 bases between. The CDR3 is made up of 16 amino acids. The germline V gene encodes CDR1 KGHSH and CDR2 LQKENI. TCRdb ran MiXCR on the reads and lists one entry per CDR3 protein. The sample has some 90,000 distinct CDR3 sequences, 25% to 40% seen once. Sample: CD4+ T cells, either the whole sample or a sorted fraction (not recorded which). The receptor was derived from a human donor in good health. The V and J genes are TRBV18 and TRBJ1-3; D call uncertain. This chain's CDR3 is CASSPPVGYRGNTIYF. In DNA, the CDR3 is TGTGCCAGCTCACCACCCGTGGGGTATCGTGGAAACACCATATATTTT.